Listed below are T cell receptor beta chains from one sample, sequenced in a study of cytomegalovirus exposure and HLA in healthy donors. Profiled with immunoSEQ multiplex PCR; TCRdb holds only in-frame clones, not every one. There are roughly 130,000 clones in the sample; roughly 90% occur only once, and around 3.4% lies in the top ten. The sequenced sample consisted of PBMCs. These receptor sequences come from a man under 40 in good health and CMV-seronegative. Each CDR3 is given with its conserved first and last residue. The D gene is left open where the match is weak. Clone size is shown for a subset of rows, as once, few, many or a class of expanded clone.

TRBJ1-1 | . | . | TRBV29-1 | CSVEDGVKNTEAFF | TGCAGCGTTGAAGATGGAGTGAAGAACACTGAAGCTTTCTTT
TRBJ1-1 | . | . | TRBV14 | CASSPRAGAGAFF | TGTGCCAGCAGCCCAAGGGCAGGGGCAGGCGCTTTCTTT
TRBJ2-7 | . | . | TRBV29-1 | CSVSGDTTYEQYF | TGCAGCGTCTCTGGGGACACGACCTACGAGCAGTACTTC
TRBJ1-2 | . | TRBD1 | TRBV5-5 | CASSPIGQGLYGYTF | TGTGCCAGCAGCCCGATAGGACAGGGTCTCTATGGCTACACCTTC
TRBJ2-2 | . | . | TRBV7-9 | CASSSQGGELFF | TGTGCCAGCAGCTCCCAGGGCGGGGAGCTGTTTTTT
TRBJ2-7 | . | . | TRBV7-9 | CASSLVERPYEQYF | TGTGCCAGCAGCTTAGTCGAGCGGCCCTACGAGCAGTACTTC
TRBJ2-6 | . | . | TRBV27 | CASSLPSLDGSSGANVLTF | TGTGCCAGCAGTTTACCCAGCTTGGACGGGAGCTCTGGGGCCAACGTCCTGACTTTC
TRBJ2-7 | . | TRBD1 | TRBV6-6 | CASNRQGAEQYF | TGTGCCAGCAATCGACAGGGGGCTGAGCAGTACTTC
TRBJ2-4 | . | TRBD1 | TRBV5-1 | CASKAGQGKNIQYF | TGCGCCAGCAAAGCGGGACAGGGGAAAAACATTCAGTACTTC
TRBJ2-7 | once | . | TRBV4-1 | CASSQDPWGTYEQYF | TGCGCCAGCAGCCAAGATCCATGGGGCACCTACGAGCAGTACTTC
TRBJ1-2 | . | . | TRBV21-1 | CASSRQGTDYGYTF | TGTGCCAGCAGCAGACAAGGTACCGACTATGGCTACACCTTC
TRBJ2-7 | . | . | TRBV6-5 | CASSYSPNYEQYF | TGTGCCAGCAGTTACTCTCCTAACTACGAGCAGTACTTC
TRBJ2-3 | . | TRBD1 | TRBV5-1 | CASSKDRGRPDTQYF | TGCGCCAGCAGCAAGGACAGGGGGCGCCCAGATACGCAGTATTTT
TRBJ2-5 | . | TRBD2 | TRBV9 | CASSVAGTSGTQETQYF | TGTGCCAGCAGCGTAGCTGGGACTAGCGGGACTCAAGAGACCCAGTACTTC